The 15 T cell receptor beta chains below come from one sample, sequenced in a study of Graves' ophthalmopathy and Graves' hyperthyroidism. From RNA, the CDR3 regions of TCR beta chains were amplified and sequenced. RT-PCR was first run with HTBI primers, then multiplex PCR in a second round. TCRdb reanalysed the multiplex PCR reads using MiXCR and keeps one entry per CDR3 protein. The sample yields about 370,000 distinct CDR3 sequences, approximately 18% seen once. The sample was peripheral blood. Receptor source: an adult woman with stable Graves' hyperthyroidism.

This clonotype was found a few times. V and J are TRBV28 and TRBJ2-2; perhaps D is TRBD1 or TRBD2 (5 bases each). The CDR3 length is 14 residues. Looked up from germline, CDR1 is MDHEN and CDR2 is SYDVKM. With 8 bases removed from V and 6 bases from J, the gap between germline ends came to 16 bases. The CDR3 is CASRLPGPPGELFF. Here the CDR3 DNA reads TGTGCCAGCCGCCTCCCGGGGCCGCCCGGGGAGCTGTTTTTT.

This clonotype was found a few times. This chain connects TRBV25-1 to TRBJ2-5; 9 nucleotides line up with TRBD1. Germline V gene data show CDR1 as MGHDK and CDR2 as SYGVNS. J was trimmed by 3 bases and V by 6 bases; bases with no gene match: 8. This CDR3 comprises 15 residues. The CDR3 here is CASSEQGAGKETQYF. In nucleotides, the CDR3 is TGTGCCAGCAGCGAACAGGGGGCCGGGAAAGAGACCCAGTACTTC.

This clonotype showed up just a few times. The gene calls are TRBV28 and TRBJ2-2; TRBD1 matches at 9 bases. The V gene end was trimmed by 6 bases and the J gene end by 6 bases; junction bases not matched to a gene: 11. This CDR3 region has 16 residues. The germline CDR1 and CDR2 sequences are MDHEN and SYDVKM. The CDR3 sequence: CASSSGTGLNPGELFF. The CDR3 DNA reads as TGTGCCAGCAGCTCCGGGACAGGGCTTAATCCCGGGGAGCTGTTTTTT.

This clonotype was seen ten or more times. A much larger clone lies a single base off, so this may be a read error. This sequence joins TRBV7-9 and TRBJ2-7; perhaps TRBD2 as D (6 bases). The CDR3 covers 12 residues. With 5 bases removed from V and 3 bases from J, the gap between germline ends came to 8 bases. The germline gives CDR1 SEHNR, CDR2 FQNEAQ (reference sequence). CDR3 amino acids: CASSTTSYEQYF. The CDR3 nucleotides are TGTGCCAGCAGCACGACTAGCTACGAGCAGTACTTC. The complete variable domain, with remaining parts taken from reference TRBV7-9 and TRBJ2-7, reads DTGVSQNPRHKITKRGQNVTFRCDPISEHNRLYWYRQTLGQGPEFLTYFQNEAQLEKSRLLSDRFSAERPKGSFSTLEIQRTEQGDSAMYLCASSTTSYEQYFGPGTRLTVT.

This clonotype was seen ten or more times. The chain uses TRBV12-3 or TRBV12-4 and TRBJ2-5; unclear D gene. The length of the CDR3 is 13 residues. Trimming left V 0 bases short and J 4 bases short, with 6 bases between. In DNA form, the CDR3 reads TGTGCCAGCAGTTTAGCGATGGGAGAGACCCAGTACTTC. This sequence encodes CASSLAMGETQYF.

This clonotype was recorded a few times. The chain employs TRBV28 and TRBJ2-7; D is undetermined. This CDR3 is 12 amino acids long. Trimming took off 3 bases at V and 2 bases at J, with 5 bases between the two ends. Germline V CDR1 and CDR2: MDHEN, SYDVKM. CDR3 sequence: CASSFPTYEQYF. The CDR3 DNA follows: TGTGCCAGCAGTTTTCCCACCTACGAGCAGTACTTC.

The table lists this clonotype with many counts. The CDR3 loop reads CASTEGGRGYTF. The CDR3 DNA reads as TGTGCCAGCACCGAAGGGGGCCGTGGCTACACCTTC. The chain links TRBV6-1 to TRBJ1-2, with 7 nucleotides matching TRBD1. Germline CDR1 and CDR2: MNHNS and SASEGT. The CDR3 spans 12 residues. V was pared by 7 bases and J by 7 bases, with 6 bases of the junction left unmatched.

The rearrangement uses TRBV10-3 and TRBJ2-7; TRBD1 aligns across 7 bases. Trimming removed 5 bases from V and 5 bases from J; junction bases left unmatched: 0. The CDR3 covers 11 residues. Per germline, CDR1 ENHRY and CDR2 SYGVKD. The DNA of the CDR3 is TGTGCCATCAGTACAGGGGACGAGCAGTACTTC. It yields the protein CAISTGDEQYF.

This clonotype occurred many times. This may come from a read error, since a much larger clone is one base off. The chain links TRBV7-3 to TRBJ2-5, with 9 bases fitting TRBD1. Germline CDR1 SGHTA, CDR2 FQGTGA. CDR3 length: 15 amino acids. CDR3 sequence reads: CASSLLGQGQETKYF. As DNA, the CDR3 is TGTGCCAGCAGCTTATTAGGACAGGGGCAAGAGACCAAGTACTTC.

This clonotype occurred many times. This CDR3 fails to terminate in the conserved phenylalanine or tryptophan, so it likely reflects a read error. The rearrangement links TRBV5-1 to TRBJ1-1, with D unresolved. Trimming cost V 4 bases and J 5 bases, with 18 bases left between them. CDR1 and CDR2 (germline): SGHRS, YFSETQ. The CDR3 has 15 amino acids. CDR3 amino acids: CASSTTTNGGTEAFS. The CDR3 DNA is TGCGCCAGCAGCACAACTACTAATGGTGGAACTGAAGCTTTCTCT.

Ten or more counts support this clonotype. This chain uses TRBV12-3 or TRBV12-4 with TRBJ2-5; a weak D match, TRBD1 (5 bases). V was clipped by 2 bases and J by 4 bases, with 11 bases between them. This CDR3 is 14 amino acids long. The CDR3 DNA sequence: TGTGCCAGCAGTTTATCAGGGCAGCTAGAGACCCAGTACTTC. It specifies CASSLSGQLETQYF.

This clonotype was seen repeatedly, ten times or more. The J gene is TRBJ1-5, the V gene TRBV19; tentatively, D is TRBD1 (6 bases). Trimming cost V 4 bases and J 5 bases, with 21 bases left between them. In germline, CDR1 is LNHDA, CDR2 SQIVND (reference sequence). The CDR3 contains 17 residues. CDR3 DNA sequence: TGTGCCAGTAGTAACGACCGGGACACATGGGATTATCAGCCCCAGCATTTT. This translates into CASSNDRDTWDYQPQHF.

This clonotype was seen ten or more times. The V gene is TRBV27, the J gene TRBJ1-6; TRBD1 matches at 8 bases. Germline CDR1 is MNHEY and CDR2 is SMNVEV (reference sequence). The CDR3 loop spans 16 amino acids. V lost 6 bases, J lost 10 bases, and 14 bases stayed unmatched. The CDR3 is CASSLTPGGSRSPLHF. The DNA for the CDR3 is TGTGCCAGCAGCCTGACCCCAGGGGGCTCGCGATCACCCCTCCACTTT.

This clonotype has only a few counts. The V call is TRBV19, the J call TRBJ2-5, with D perhaps being TRBD1 or TRBD2 (5 bases each). Germline lookup yields CDR1 LNHDA and CDR2 SQIVND (reference sequence). The CDR3 consists of 15 residues. Between the trimmed V and J ends, which lost 1 base and 7 bases, there was a span of 16 bases. The CDR3 nucleotides read TGTGCCAGTAGTATAGTGCTCCGGGGACCTGTGACCCAGTACTTC. Amino acid sequence: CASSIVLRGPVTQYF.

There are many counts of this clonotype. This chain links TRBV20-1 with TRBJ2-7; 9 bases agree with TRBD2. The CDR3 has 15 amino acids. Germline assignment: CDR1 DFQATT and CDR2 SNEGSKA (reference sequence). V was pared by 6 bases and J by 5 bases, with 14 bases of the junction left unmatched. The CDR3 is CSAGGSGRGGDEQYF. For the CDR3, the DNA is TGCAGTGCAGGGGGTAGCGGGAGAGGGGGCGACGAGCAGTACTTC.